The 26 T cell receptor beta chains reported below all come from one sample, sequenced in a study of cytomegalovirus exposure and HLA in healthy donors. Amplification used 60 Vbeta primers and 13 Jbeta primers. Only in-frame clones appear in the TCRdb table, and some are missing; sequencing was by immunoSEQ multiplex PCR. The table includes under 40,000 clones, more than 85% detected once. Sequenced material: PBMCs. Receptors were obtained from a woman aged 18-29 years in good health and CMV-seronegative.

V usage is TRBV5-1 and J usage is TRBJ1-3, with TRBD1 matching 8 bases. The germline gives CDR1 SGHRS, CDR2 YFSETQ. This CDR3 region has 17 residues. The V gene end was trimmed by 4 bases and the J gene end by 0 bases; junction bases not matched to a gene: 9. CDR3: CASSLGQGLNSGNTIYF. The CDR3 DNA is TGCGCCAGCAGCCTAGGACAGGGATTAAACTCTGGAAACACCATATATTTT.

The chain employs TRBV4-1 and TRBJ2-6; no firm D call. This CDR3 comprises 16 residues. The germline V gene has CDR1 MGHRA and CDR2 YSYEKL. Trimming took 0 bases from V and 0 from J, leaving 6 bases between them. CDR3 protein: CASSQDASSGANVLTF. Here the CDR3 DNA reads TGCGCCAGCAGCCAAGATGCCAGCTCTGGGGCCAACGTCCTGACTTTC.

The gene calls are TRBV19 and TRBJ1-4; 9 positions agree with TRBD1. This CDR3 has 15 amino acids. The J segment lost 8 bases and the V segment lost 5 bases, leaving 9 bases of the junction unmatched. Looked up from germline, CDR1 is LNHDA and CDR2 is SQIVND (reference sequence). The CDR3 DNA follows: TGTGCCAGTAGTGTACCGGGACAGGGTAGAGAAAAACTGTTTTTT. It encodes CASSVPGQGREKLFF.

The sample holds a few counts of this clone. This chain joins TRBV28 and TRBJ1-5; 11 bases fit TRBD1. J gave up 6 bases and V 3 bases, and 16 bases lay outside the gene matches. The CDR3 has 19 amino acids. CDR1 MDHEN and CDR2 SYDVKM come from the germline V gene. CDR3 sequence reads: CASSFFTGTGGPLRQPQHF. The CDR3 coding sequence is TGTGCCAGCAGTTTCTTCACCGGGACAGGGGGGCCCTTGCGTCAGCCCCAGCATTTT.

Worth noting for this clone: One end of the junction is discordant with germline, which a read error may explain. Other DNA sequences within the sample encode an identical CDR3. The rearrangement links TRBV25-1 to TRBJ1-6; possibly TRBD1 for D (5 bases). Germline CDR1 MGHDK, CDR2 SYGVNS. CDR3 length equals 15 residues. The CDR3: CASSEPMGPYSPLHF. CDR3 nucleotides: TGTGCCAGCAGTGAACCTATGGGGCCTTATTCCCCCCTCCACTTT.

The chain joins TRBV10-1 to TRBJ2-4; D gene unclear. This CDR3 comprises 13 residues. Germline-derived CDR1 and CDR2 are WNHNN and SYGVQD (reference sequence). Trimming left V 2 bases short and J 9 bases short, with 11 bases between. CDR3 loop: CASSEERRSIQYF. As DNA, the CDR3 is TGCGCCAGCAGTGAGGAGCGCCGCAGCATTCAGTACTTC.

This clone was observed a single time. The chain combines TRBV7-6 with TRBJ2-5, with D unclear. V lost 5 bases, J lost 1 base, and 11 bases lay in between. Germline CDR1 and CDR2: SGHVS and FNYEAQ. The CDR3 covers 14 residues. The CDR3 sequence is CASSENAIQETQYF. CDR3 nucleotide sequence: TGTGCCAGCAGCGAGAACGCGATCCAAGAGACCCAGTACTTC.

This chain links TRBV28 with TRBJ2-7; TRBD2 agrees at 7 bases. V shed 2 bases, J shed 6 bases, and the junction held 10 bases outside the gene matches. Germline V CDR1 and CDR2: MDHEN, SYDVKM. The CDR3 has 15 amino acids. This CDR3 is CASSLIAGEGAEQYF. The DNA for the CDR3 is TGTGCCAGCAGTTTAATTGCGGGAGAGGGTGCCGAGCAGTACTTC.

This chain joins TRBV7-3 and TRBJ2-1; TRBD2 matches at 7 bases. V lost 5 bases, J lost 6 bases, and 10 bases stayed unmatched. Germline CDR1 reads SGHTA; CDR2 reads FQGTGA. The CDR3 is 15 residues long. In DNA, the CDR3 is TGTGCCAGCAGCCAGAGCGGGAACGCCCTCAATGAGCAGTTCTTC. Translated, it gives CASSQSGNALNEQFF.

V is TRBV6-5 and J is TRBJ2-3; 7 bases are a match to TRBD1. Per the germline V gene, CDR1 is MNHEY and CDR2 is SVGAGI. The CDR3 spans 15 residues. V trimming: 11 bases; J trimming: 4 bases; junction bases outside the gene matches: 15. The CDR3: CAVKRVTGLADTQYF. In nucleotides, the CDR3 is TGTGCCGTAAAGAGAGTGACAGGGCTGGCAGATACGCAGTATTTT.

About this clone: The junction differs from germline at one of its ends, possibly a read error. Here the CDR3 reads CSSSLSGGRWFHEQYF. In DNA form, the CDR3 reads TGTTCCAGCAGCTTGTCAGGGGGTCGGTGGTTTCACGAGCAGTACTTC. The chain is built from TRBV7-9 and TRBJ2-7, with 7 bases aligning to TRBD1. The CDR3 extends over 16 amino acids. Germline assignment: CDR1 SEHNR and CDR2 FQNEAQ (reference sequence). Using reference TRBV7-9 and TRBJ2-7 for the parts outside the CDR3, the full variable domain is DTGVSQNPRHKITKRGQNVTFRCDPISEHNRLYWYRQTLGQGPEFLTYFQNEAQLEKSRLLSDRFSAERPKGSFSTLEIQRTEQGDSAMYLCSSSLSGGRWFHEQYFGPGTRLTVT.

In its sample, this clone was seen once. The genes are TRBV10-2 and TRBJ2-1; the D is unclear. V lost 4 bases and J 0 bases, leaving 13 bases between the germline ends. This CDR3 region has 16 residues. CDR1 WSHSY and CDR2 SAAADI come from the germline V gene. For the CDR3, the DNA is TGCGCCAGCAGTGGAGGTTCAGCTTACTCCTACAATGAGCAGTTCTTC. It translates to CASSGGSAYSYNEQFF.

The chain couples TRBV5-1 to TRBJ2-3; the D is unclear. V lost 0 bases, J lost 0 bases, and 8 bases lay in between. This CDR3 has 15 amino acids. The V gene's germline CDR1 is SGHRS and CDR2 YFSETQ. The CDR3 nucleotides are TGCGCCAGCAGCTTGGACAAAAGTAGCACAGATACGCAGTATTTT. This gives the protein CASSLDKSSTDTQYF.

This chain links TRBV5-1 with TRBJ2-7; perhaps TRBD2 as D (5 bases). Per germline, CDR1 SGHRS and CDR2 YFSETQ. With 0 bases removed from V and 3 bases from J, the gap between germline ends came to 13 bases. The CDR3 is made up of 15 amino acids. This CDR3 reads CASSLVSEGLYEQYF. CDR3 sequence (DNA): TGCGCCAGCAGCTTGGTTTCAGAGGGCCTCTACGAGCAGTACTTC.

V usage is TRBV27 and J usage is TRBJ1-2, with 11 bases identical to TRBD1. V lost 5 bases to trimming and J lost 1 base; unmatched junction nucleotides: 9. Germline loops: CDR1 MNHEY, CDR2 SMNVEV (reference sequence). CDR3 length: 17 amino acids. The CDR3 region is CASSGWTGGRINYGYTF. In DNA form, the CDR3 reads TGTGCCAGCAGTGGGTGGACAGGGGGCCGTATTAACTATGGCTACACCTTC.

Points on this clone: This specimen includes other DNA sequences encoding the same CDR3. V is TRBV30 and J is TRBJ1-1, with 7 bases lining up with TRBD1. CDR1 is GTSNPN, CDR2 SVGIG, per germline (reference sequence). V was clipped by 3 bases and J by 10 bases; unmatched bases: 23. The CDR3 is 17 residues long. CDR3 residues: CAWRSPPRDSPGGVAFF. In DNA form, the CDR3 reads TGTGCCTGGAGGTCACCACCTCGGGACAGCCCCGGGGGGGTAGCTTTCTTT.

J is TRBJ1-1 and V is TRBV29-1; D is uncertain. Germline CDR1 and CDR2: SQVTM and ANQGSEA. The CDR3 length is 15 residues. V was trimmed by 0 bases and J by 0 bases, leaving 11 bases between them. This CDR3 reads CSVEDRGSLNTEAFF. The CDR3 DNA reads TGCAGCGTTGAAGATCGGGGATCTTTGAACACTGAAGCTTTCTTT.

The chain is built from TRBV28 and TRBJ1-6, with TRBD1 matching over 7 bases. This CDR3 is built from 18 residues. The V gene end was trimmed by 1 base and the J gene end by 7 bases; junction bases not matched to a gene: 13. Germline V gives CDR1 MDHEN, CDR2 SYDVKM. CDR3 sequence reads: CASSLFREQGTQNSPLHF. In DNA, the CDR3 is TGTGCCAGCAGTTTATTTCGGGAACAGGGGACCCAAAATTCACCCCTCCACTTT. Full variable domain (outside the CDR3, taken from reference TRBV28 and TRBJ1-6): DVKVTQSSRYLVKRTGEKVFLECVQDMDHENMFWYRQDPGLGLRLIYFSYDVKMKEKGDIPEGYSVSREKKERFSLILESASTNQTSMYLCASSLFREQGTQNSPLHFGNGTRLTVT.

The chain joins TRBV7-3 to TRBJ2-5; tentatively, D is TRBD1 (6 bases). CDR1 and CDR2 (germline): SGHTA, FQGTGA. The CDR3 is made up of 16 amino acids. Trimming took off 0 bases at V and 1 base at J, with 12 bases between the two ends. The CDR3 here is CASSLTGQTRQETQYF. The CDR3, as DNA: TGTGCCAGCAGCTTAACTGGACAGACCCGCCAAGAGACCCAGTACTTC.

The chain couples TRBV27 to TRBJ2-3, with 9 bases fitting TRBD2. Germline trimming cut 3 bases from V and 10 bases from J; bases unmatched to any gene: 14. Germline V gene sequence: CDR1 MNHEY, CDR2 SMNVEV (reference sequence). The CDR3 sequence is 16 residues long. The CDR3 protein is CASSFVAGDPPGAQYF. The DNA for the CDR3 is TGTGCCAGCAGTTTTGTAGCGGGAGACCCCCCCGGAGCGCAGTATTTT.

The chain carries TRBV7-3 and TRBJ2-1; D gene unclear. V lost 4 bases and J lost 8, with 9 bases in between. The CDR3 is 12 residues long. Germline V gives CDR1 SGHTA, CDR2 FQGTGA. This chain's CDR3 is CASSSSPYEQFF. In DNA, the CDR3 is TGTGCCAGCAGCTCGAGTCCTTATGAGCAGTTCTTC.

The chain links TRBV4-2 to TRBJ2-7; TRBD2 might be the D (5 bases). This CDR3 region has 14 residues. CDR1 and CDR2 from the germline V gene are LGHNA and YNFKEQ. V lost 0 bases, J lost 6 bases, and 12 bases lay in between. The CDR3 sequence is CASSQDMEAGEQYF. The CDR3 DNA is TGTGCCAGCAGCCAAGATATGGAGGCCGGCGAGCAGTACTTC.

The CDR3 sequence: CATRTGGWNSPLHF. DNA of the CDR3: TGTGCCACCAGGACAGGGGGCTGGAATTCACCCCTCCACTTT. The rearrangement uses TRBV15 and TRBJ1-6; 10 nucleotides align to TRBD1. Per germline, CDR1 LNHNV and CDR2 YYDKDF (reference sequence). This CDR3 contains 14 residues. The trim removed 6 bases at V and 7 bases at J, leaving 3 bases unmatched.

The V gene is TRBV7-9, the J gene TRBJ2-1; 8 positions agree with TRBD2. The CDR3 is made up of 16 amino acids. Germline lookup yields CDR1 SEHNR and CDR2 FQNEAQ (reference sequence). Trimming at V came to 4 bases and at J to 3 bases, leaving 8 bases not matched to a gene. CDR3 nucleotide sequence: TGTGCCAGCAGCTCAAGCGGGAGAGCCCTCTACAATGAGCAGTTCTTC. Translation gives CASSSSGRALYNEQFF.

CDR3 coding DNA: TGTGCCAGCAGCGTCGGACAGATGAACACTGAAGCTTTCTTT. Its translation is CASSVGQMNTEAFF. The J gene is TRBJ1-1, the V gene TRBV9; tentatively, D is TRBD1 (6 bases). CDR3 length equals 14 residues. Trimming removed 2 bases at V and 0 bases at J, with 8 bases between. The germline V gene encodes CDR1 SGDLS and CDR2 YYNGEE.

CDR3 sequence reads: CASSLALDRGRFYEQYF. The CDR3 DNA sequence: TGCGCCAGCAGCTTGGCGTTGGACAGGGGGCGCTTCTACGAGCAGTACTTC. The chain recombines TRBV5-1 with TRBJ2-7; 11 bases agree with TRBD1. The CDR3 is 17 amino acids. V lost 0 bases, J lost 3 bases, and 8 bases stayed unmatched. Germline lookup yields CDR1 SGHRS and CDR2 YFSETQ.